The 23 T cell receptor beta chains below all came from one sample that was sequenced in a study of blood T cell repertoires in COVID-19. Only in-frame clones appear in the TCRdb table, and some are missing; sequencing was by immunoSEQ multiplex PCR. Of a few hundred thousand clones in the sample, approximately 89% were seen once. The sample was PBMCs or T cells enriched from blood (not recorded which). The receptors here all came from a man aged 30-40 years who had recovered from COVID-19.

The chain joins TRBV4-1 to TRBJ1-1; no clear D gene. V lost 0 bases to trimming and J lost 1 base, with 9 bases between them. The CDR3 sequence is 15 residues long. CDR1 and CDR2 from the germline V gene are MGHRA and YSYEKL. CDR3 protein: CASSQERLSNTEAFF. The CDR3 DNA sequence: TGCGCCAGCAGCCAAGAGAGGCTATCGAACACTGAAGCTTTCTTT.

CDR3 sequence: CASSDNPGQRGNTEAFF. DNA for the CDR3: TGCGCCAGCAGTGACAATCCGGGACAACGGGGGAACACTGAAGCTTTCTTT. This chain links TRBV10-2 with TRBJ1-1; a weak D match, TRBD1 (6 bases). The length of the CDR3 is 17 residues. The germline V gene has CDR1 WSHSY and CDR2 SAAADI. V was pared by 3 bases and J by 1 base, with 18 bases between.

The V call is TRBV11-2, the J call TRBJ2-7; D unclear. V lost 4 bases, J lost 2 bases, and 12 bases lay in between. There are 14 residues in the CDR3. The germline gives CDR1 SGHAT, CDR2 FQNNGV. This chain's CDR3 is CASSSTRPPYEQYF. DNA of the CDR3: TGTGCCAGCAGCTCTACCAGGCCTCCCTACGAGCAGTACTTC.

The CDR3 sequence is CASSRQGYGYTF. CDR3 bases: TGTGCCAGCAGCCGTCAGGGCTATGGCTACACCTTC. The chain joins TRBV12-3 or TRBV12-4 to TRBJ1-2, with D possibly TRBD1 on 5 matching bases. The CDR3 length is 12 residues. V was cut by 6 bases and J by 4 bases, with 9 bases left in between.

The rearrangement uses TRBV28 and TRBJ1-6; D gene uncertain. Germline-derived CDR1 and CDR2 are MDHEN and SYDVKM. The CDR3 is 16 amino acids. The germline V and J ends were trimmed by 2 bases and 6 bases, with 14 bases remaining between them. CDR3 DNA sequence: TGTGCCAGCAGTTTAAGAGGCTCAAACCCTAATTCACCCCTCCACTTT. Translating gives CASSLRGSNPNSPLHF.

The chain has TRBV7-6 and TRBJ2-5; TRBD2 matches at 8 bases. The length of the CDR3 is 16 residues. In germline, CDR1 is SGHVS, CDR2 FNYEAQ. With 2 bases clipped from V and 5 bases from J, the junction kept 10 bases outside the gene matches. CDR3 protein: CASSLPGGPPWETQYF. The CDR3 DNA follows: TGTGCCAGCAGCTTACCGGGGGGGCCGCCATGGGAGACCCAGTACTTC.

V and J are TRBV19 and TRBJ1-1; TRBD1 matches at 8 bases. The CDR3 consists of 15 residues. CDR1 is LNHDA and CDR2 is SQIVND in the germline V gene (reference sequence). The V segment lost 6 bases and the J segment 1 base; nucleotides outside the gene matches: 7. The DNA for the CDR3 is TGTGCCAGTAGGATATCGACAGGGGCGAACACTGAAGCTTTCTTT. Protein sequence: CASRISTGANTEAFF.

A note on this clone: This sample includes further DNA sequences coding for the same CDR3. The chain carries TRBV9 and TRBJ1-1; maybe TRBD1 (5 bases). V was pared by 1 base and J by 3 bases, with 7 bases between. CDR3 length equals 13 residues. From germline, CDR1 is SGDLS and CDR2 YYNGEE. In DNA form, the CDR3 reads TGTGCCAGCAGCGTACAGGGTCACACTGAAGCTTTCTTT. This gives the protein CASSVQGHTEAFF.

This CDR3 is CASRKGGNQPQHF. The CDR3 DNA follows: TGTGCCAGCAGAAAGGGAGGCAATCAGCCCCAGCATTTT. The chain recombines TRBV12-3 or TRBV12-4 with TRBJ1-5, with D hard to call. The ends were cut back, 6 bases at V and 2 bases at J, with 8 bases in the middle. The CDR3 is 13 residues long.

CDR3 DNA: TGTGCCAGCAGCTTAGTTCCCCGGGAGGACGCCGGGGAGCTGTTTTTT. Amino acids: CASSLVPREDAGELFF. The V call is TRBV7-9, the J call TRBJ2-2; 7 nucleotides align to TRBD2. V lost 1 base to trimming and J lost 6 bases; unmatched junction nucleotides: 8. This CDR3 is built from 16 residues. Germline V gene lookup returns CDR1 SEHNR and CDR2 FQNEAQ (reference sequence).

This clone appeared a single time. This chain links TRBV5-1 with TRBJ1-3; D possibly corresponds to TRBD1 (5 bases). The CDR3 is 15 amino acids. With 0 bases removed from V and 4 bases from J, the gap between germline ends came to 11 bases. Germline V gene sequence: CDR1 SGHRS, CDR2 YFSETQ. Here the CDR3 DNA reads TGCGCCAGCAGCTTGGCCGGGGGAACCGGAAACACCATATATTTT. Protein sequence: CASSLAGGTGNTIYF.

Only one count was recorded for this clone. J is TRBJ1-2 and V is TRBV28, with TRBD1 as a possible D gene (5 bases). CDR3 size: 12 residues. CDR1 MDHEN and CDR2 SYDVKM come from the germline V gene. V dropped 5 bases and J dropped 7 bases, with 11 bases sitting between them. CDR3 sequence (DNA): TGTGCCAGCAGTACTTTGACAGCTGGCTACACCTTC. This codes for CASSTLTAGYTF.

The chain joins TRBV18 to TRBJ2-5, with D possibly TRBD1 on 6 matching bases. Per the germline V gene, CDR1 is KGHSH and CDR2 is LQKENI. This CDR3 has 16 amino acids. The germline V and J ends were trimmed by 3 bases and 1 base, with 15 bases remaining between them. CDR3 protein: CASSPGTGIVQETQYF. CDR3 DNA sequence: TGTGCCAGCTCACCCGGAACAGGGATTGTCCAAGAGACCCAGTACTTC.

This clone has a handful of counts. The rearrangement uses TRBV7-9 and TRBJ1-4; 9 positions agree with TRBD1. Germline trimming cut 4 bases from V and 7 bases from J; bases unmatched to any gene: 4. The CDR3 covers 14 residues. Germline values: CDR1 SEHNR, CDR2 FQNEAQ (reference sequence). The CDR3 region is CASSSGTGPEKLFF. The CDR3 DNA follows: TGTGCCAGCAGCTCTGGGACAGGGCCTGAAAAACTGTTTTTT.

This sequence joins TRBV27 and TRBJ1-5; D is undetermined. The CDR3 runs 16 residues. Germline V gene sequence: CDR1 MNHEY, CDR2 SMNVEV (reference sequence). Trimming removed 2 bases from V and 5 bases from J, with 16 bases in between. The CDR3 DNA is TGTGCCAGCAGTTTAACCCCGCCGAGGGAGTATCAGCCCCAGCATTTT. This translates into CASSLTPPREYQPQHF.

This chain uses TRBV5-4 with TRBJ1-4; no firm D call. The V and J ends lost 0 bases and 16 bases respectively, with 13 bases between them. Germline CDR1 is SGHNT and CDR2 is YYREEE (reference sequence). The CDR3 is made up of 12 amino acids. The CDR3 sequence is CASSLDSRLEFF. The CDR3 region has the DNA TGTGCCAGCAGCTTGGATAGTAGACTAGAGTTTTTT.

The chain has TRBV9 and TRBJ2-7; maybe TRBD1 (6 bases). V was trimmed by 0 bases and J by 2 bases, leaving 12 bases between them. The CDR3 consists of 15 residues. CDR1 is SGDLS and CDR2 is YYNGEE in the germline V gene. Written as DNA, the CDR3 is TGTGCCAGCAGCGTAGGGGGGCAGTGGACCTACGAGCAGTACTTC. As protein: CASSVGGQWTYEQYF.

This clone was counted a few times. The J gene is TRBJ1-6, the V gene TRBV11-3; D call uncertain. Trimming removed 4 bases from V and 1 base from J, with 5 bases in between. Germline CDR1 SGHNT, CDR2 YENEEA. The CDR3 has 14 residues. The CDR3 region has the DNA TGTGCCAGCAGCTCCACTTCCTATAATTCACCCCTCCACTTT. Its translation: CASSSTSYNSPLHF.

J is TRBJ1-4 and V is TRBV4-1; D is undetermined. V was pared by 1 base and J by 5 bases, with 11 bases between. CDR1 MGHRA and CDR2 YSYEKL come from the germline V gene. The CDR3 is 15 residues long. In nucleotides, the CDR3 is TGCGCCAGCAGCCAAGGGGGAGGGAGCAATGAAAAACTGTTTTTT. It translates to CASSQGGGSNEKLFF.

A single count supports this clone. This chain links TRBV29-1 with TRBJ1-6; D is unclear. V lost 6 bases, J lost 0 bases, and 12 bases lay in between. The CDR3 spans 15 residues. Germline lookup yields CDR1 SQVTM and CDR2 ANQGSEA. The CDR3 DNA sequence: TGCAGCGTCCAGGACTCCAGCTCCTATAATTCACCCCTCCACTTT. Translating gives CSVQDSSSYNSPLHF.

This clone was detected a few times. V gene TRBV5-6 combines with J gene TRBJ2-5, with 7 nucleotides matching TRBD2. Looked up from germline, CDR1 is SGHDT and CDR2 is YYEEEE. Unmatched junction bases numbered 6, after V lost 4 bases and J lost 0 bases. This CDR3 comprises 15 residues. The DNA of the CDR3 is TGTGCCAGCAGCCTTAGACTAGCCCACCAAGAGACCCAGTACTTC. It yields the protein CASSLRLAHQETQYF. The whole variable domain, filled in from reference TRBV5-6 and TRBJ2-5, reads DAGVTQSPTHLIKTRGQQVTLRCSPKSGHDTVSWYQQALGQGPQFIFQYYEEEERQRGNFPDRFSGHQFPNYSSELNVNALLLGDSALYLCASSLRLAHQETQYFGPGTRLLVL.

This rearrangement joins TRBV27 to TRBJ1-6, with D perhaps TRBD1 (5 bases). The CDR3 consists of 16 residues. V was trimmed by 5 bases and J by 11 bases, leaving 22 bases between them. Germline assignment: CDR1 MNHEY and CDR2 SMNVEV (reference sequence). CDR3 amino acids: CASSPQGALAYAPLHF. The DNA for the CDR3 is TGTGCCAGCAGTCCGCAAGGGGCTTTGGCTTATGCACCCCTCCACTTT.

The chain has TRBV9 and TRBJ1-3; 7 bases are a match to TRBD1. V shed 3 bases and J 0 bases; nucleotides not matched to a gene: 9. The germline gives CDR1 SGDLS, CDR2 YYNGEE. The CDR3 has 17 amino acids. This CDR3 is CASSANPGQISGNTIYF. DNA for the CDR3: TGTGCCAGCAGCGCGAATCCGGGACAGATCTCTGGAAACACCATATATTTT.